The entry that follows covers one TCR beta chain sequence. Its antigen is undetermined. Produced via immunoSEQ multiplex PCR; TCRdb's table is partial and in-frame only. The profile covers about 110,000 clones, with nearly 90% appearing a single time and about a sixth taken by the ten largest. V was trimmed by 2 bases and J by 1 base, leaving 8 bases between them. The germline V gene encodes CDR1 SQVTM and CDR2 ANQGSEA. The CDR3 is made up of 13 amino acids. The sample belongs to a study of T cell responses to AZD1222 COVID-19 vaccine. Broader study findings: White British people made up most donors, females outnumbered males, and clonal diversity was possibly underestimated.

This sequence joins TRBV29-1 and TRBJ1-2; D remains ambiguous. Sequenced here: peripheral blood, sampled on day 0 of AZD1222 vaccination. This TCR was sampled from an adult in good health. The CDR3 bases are TGCAGCGTTGAAACCGGCCTTAACTATGGCTACACCTTC. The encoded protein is CSVETGLNYGYTF.